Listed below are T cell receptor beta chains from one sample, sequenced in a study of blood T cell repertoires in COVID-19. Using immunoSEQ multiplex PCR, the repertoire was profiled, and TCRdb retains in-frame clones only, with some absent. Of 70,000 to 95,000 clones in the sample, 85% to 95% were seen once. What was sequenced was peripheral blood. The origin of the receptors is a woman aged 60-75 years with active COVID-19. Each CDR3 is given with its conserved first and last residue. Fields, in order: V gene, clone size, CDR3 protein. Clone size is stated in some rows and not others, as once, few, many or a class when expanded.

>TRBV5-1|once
CASSGQGASGTDTQYF
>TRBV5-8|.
CASSLAWVNRGYEQYF
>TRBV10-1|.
CASSESRTSRNEQFF
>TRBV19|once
CASSRGRLDGEKLFF
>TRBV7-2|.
CASSFSVGPGGETQYF
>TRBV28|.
CASRMEGEQFF
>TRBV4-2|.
CASSQGVLAGTGELFF
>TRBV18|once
CASSTGRDQPQHF
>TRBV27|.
CASSQQPYNEQFF
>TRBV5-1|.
CASTLLAGGHNEQFF
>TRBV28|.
CASSPIAPNQQFF
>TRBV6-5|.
CASSPGDTQYF
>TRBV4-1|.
CASSQTESEAFF
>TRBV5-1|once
CASSSAGGETQYF
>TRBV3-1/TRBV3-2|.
CASSQDQGAGYTF
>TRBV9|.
CASSVVPGGSTDTQYF
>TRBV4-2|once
CASSQDLAETQYF
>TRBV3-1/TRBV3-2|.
CASSQGPAVDTQYF
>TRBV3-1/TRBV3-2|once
CASSQDRLEVLRTDTQYF
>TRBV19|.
CASSPDRGLGYTF
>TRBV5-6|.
CASSRQGVHSPLHF
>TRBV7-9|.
CASSPGQVNSPLHF
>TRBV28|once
CASSPTSTYEQYF
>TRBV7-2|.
CASSQASNQPQHF
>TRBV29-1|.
CSLIGLAGLGGELFF
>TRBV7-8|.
CASSSDPGQVRASNQPQHF
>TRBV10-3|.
CAISEARTPGRSSYGYTF
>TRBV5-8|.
CASSLWIGTAKETQYF
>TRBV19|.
CASWGGAGNQPQHF
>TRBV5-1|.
CASSSLGNYYEQYF
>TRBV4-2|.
CASSQDGGQASYEQYF
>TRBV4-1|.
CASSPFGQGLDTEAFF
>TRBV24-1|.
CATSERAGEGYGYTF